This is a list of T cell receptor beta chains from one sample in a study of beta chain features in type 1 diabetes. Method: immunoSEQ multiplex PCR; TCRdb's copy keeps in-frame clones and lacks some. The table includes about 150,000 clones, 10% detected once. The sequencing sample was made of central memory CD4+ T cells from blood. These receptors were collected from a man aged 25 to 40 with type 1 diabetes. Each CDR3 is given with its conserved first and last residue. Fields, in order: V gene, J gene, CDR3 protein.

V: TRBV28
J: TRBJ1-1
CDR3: CASNLPQGNTEAFF

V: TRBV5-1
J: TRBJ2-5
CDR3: CASSSDRGRETQYF

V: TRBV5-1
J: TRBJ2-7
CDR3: CASSLEVSSAEQYF

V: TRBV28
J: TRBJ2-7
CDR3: CASSLFGQGGQYF

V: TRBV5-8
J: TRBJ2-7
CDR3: CASSLDRGRTYEQYF

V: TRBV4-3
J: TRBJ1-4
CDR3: CASSPSGLTEKLFF

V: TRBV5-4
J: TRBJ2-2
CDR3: CASSSEVAVTGELFF

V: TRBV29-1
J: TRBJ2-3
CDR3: CSVEDPGGVSGSVTDTQYF

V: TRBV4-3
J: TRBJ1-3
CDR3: CASSQGGRNTIYF

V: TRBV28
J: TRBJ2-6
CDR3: CASLTQGASPGANVLTF

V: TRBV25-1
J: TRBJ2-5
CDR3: CASKGSGSRETQYF

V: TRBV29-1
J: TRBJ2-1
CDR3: CSVNSLSSYNEQFF

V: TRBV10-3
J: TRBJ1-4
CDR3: CAIRDRGDEKLFF

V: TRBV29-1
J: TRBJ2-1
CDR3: CSVGLAADNEQFF

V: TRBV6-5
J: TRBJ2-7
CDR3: CASSYSPQLEQYF

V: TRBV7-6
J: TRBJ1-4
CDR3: CASSLGTGVEKLFF

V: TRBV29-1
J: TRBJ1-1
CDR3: CSVLRTVNTEAFF

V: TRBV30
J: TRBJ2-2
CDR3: CAWRADRNTGELFF

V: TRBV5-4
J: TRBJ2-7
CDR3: CASSLAADRHPYSSYEQYF

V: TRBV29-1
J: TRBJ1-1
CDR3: CSVGGVGASMNTEAFF

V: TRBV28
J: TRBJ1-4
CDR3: CASSSPGTGHEKLFF